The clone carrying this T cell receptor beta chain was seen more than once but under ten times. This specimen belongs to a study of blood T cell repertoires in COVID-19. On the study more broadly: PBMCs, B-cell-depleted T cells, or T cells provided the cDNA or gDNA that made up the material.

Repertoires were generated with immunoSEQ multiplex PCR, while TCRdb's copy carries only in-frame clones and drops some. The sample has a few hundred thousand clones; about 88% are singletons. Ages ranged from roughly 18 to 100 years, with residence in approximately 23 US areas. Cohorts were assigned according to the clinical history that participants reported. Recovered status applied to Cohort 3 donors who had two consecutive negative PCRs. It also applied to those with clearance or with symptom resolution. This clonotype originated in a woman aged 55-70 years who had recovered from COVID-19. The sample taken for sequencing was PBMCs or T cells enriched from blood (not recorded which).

For the CDR3, the DNA is TGTGCCAGCAGTACCGGGACAAGGGACTACGAGCAGTACTTC. Its protein product is CASSTGTRDYEQYF. The chain joins TRBV27 to TRBJ2-7; D possibly corresponds to TRBD1 (6 bases). This CDR3 region has 14 residues. The germline gives CDR1 MNHEY, CDR2 SMNVEV (reference sequence). Trimming cost V 5 bases and J 3 bases, with 14 bases left between them.